This paragraph covers one T cell receptor (beta chain) sequence. This sample is part of a study of T cell repertoires in cytomegalovirus infection. The ends were cut back, 0 bases at V and 6 bases at J, with 20 bases in the middle. This CDR3 is 16 amino acids long. CDR1 is DFQATT and CDR2 is SNEGSKA in the germline V gene (reference sequence). TCRdb analysed the reads with MiXCR anew, one entry per CDR3 protein. The data hold 150,000 to 200,000 distinct CDR3 sequences, with roughly 9% observed a single time. Sequenced input: PBMCs. This chain links TRBV20-1 with TRBJ1-2, with D hard to call. This receptor was identified in a human donor in good health (CMV status not recorded). Some clones in this sample may be carry-over from other donors' samples. For the CDR3, the DNA is TGCAGTGCTAGAGATCGAGGTGGTGGCAGGACGGATGGCTACACCTTC. Amino acid sequence: CSARDRGGGRTDGYTF.